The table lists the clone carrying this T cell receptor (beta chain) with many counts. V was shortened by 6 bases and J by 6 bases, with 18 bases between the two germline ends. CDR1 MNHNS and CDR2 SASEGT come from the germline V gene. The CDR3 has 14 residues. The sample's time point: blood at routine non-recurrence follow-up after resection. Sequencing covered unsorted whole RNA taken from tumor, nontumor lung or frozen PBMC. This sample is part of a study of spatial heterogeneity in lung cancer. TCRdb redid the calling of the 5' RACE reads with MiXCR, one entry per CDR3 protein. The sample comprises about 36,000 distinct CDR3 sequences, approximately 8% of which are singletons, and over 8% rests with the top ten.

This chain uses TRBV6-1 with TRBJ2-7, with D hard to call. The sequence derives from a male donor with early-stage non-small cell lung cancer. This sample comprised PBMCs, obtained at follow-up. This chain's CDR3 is CASSHDTLATEQYF. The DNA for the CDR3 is TGTGCCAGCAGCCATGACACCTTAGCTACCGAGCAGTACTTC.